This TCR beta chain was identified during a study of blood T cell repertoires in COVID-19. At the level of the study: COVID-19 samples from acute and convalescent phases originated in the United States, Italy and Spain.

The repertoire was sequenced with immunoSEQ multiplex PCR; TCRdb's copy has only in-frame clones and lacks some. The repertoire holds 100,000 to 120,000 clones, with approximately 90% as singletons. V dropped 2 bases and J dropped 3 bases, with 10 bases sitting between them. Germline V CDR1 and CDR2: GTSNPN, SVGIG (reference sequence). The CDR3 length is 14 residues. This rearrangement joins TRBV30 to TRBJ2-2, with TRBD1 as a possible D gene (6 bases). This sequence was found in a human donor in a cohort sampled during active COVID-19. Sequenced: peripheral blood. CDR3 residues: CAWSPDSYTGELFF. CDR3 nucleotide sequence: TGTGCCTGGAGTCCGGACAGTTACACCGGGGAGCTGTTTTTT.